What follows are 12 T cell receptor beta chains derived from one specimen sequenced in a study of naive and memory T cell subsets. The beta constant-region primer was an equimolar mix of two oligonucleotides covering TRBC1 and TRBC2. Nested alpha and beta constant-region primers with the SP2 primer drove four PCR rounds on ligated cDNA. TCRdb re-called the UMI-ligation and nested PCR reads with MiXCR, one entry per CDR3 protein. The table includes approximately 150,000 distinct CDR3 sequences, approximately 21% detected once. For these TCRs, the target antigens are not known. The study's findings and limits: A few larger clonotypes appeared in naive repertoires, especially CD8, possibly memory cells re-expressing CD45RA.

Sequencing was performed on naive CD8+ T cells from blood. Every receptor here comes from a human donor in good health.

V is TRBV6-5 and J is TRBJ2-7; TRBD1 might be the D (5 bases). The V and J ends lost 0 bases and 0 bases respectively, with 9 bases between them. Germline CDR1 is MNHEY and CDR2 is SVGAGI. The CDR3 extends over 15 amino acids. The CDR3 loop reads CASSYSAGSSYEQYF. In nucleotides, the CDR3 is TGTGCCAGCAGTTACTCGGCAGGGTCCTCCTACGAGCAGTACTTC.

The chain is built from TRBV19 and TRBJ1-2; 11 bases are shared with TRBD1. This CDR3 has 14 residues. The trim removed 10 bases at V and 4 bases at J, leaving 8 bases unmatched. CDR1 is LNHDA and CDR2 is SQIVND in the germline V gene (reference sequence). In DNA, the CDR3 is TGTGCCACAAGAGGACAGGGGGCCGCCTATGGCTACACCTTC. Translation: CATRGQGAAYGYTF.

The rearrangement joins TRBV4-1 to TRBJ2-7; a possible D gene is TRBD2 (5 bases). Trimming cost V 4 bases and J 2 bases, with 12 bases left between them. Germline CDR1 and CDR2: MGHRA and YSYEKL. CDR3 length: 14 residues. CDR3 sequence reads: CASSPETTTYEQYF. The CDR3 nucleotides read TGCGCCAGCAGCCCGGAGACTACTACCTACGAGCAGTACTTC.

The gene calls are TRBV28 and TRBJ2-1, with D perhaps TRBD1 or TRBD2 (5 bases each). The CDR3 has 15 residues. The V and J ends lost 3 bases and 0 bases respectively, with 9 bases between them. Germline lookup yields CDR1 MDHEN and CDR2 SYDVKM. CDR3 nucleotides: TGTGCCAGCAGTTTTCATGGGGGCTCCTACAATGAGCAGTTCTTC. It yields the protein CASSFHGGSYNEQFF.

A few counts support this clonotype. In nucleotides, the CDR3 is TGTGCCAGCAGCGTAGCTACAGCGGGAACAGATACGCAGTATTTT. This gives the protein CASSVATAGTDTQYF. The chain uses TRBV9 and TRBJ2-3, with 7 bases identical to TRBD2. The length of the CDR3 is 15 residues. V was pared by 0 bases and J by 3 bases, with 4 bases of the junction left unmatched. Per germline, CDR1 SGDLS and CDR2 YYNGEE.

This clonotype has only a few counts. The V and J genes are TRBV6-2 or TRBV6-3 and TRBJ2-1; tentative D call: TRBD2 (5 bases). Germline CDR1 is MNHEY and CDR2 is SVGEGT. The ends were cut back, 6 bases at V and 1 base at J, with 16 bases in the middle. The CDR3 runs to 16 residues. The CDR3 coding sequence is TGTGCCAGCAGCCGCGGGCCGGGATCGTCCTACAATGAGCAGTTCTTC. Translating it yields CASSRGPGSSYNEQFF.

This clonotype was seen more than once but under ten times. The chain carries TRBV9 and TRBJ2-7, with TRBD1 identical over 9 bases. From germline, CDR1 is SGDLS and CDR2 YYNGEE. V was clipped by 0 bases and J by 3 bases; unmatched bases: 1. The CDR3 loop spans 14 amino acids. CDR3 sequence (DNA): TGTGCCAGCAGCGTAGGGGACAGGGACTACGAGCAGTACTTC. Encoded protein: CASSVGDRDYEQYF. The full variable domain, with the rest looked up from reference TRBV9 and TRBJ2-7, is DSGVTQTPKHLITATGQRVTLRCSPRSGDLSVYWYQQSLDQGLQFLIQYYNGEERAKGNILERFSAQQFPDLHSELNLSSLELGDSALYFCASSVGDRDYEQYFGPGTRLTVT.

The chain uses TRBV7-9 and TRBJ1-5, with TRBD1 as a possible D gene (5 bases). The germline V and J ends were trimmed by 5 bases and 11 bases, with 22 bases remaining between them. Germline lookup yields CDR1 SEHNR and CDR2 FQNEAQ (reference sequence). This CDR3 is built from 15 residues. For the CDR3, the DNA is TGTGCCAGCAGCCAAGGAGGGCTCACGGGGGGGACCCAGCATTTT. Translation: CASSQGGLTGGTQHF.

DNA for the CDR3: TGTGCCAGCAGTCCGGGACCCCCAAACGAGGCGGAGCAGTACTTC. Protein sequence: CASSPGPPNEAEQYF. The chain has TRBV9 and TRBJ2-7, with D possibly called TRBD1 or TRBD2 (5 bases each). Germline values: CDR1 SGDLS, CDR2 YYNGEE. V gave up 5 bases and J gave up 7 bases, with 22 bases separating them. The CDR3 totals 15 residues.

The chain couples TRBV20-1 to TRBJ2-1, with TRBD1 matching over 10 bases. The CDR3 runs 17 residues. Germline V CDR1 and CDR2: DFQATT, SNEGSKA (reference sequence). Trimming removed 2 bases from V and 7 bases from J; junction bases left unmatched: 14. CDR3 protein: CSARWADGTGVFNEQFF. DNA of the CDR3: TGCAGTGCTAGATGGGCGGACGGGACAGGGGTTTTTAATGAGCAGTTCTTC.

The rearrangement joins TRBV27 to TRBJ2-2, with D perhaps matching TRBD2 (5 bases). This CDR3 contains 13 residues. V gave up 3 bases and J gave up 6 bases, with 8 bases separating them. Germline loops: CDR1 MNHEY, CDR2 SMNVEV (reference sequence). This CDR3 reads CASSFWGAGELFF. DNA for the CDR3: TGTGCCAGCAGTTTTTGGGGAGCCGGGGAGCTGTTTTTT.

This clonotype appeared a few times. The rearrangement uses TRBV15 and TRBJ2-1; 10 bases line up with TRBD2. The CDR3 is 16 amino acids. The J segment lost 4 bases and the V segment lost 0 bases, leaving 3 bases of the junction unmatched. Germline V gene data show CDR1 as LNHNV and CDR2 as YYDKDF (reference sequence). CDR3 in DNA: TGTGCCACCAGCAGAGATCTGACTAGCGGGTACAATGAGCAGTTCTTC. Its protein product is CATSRDLTSGYNEQFF.